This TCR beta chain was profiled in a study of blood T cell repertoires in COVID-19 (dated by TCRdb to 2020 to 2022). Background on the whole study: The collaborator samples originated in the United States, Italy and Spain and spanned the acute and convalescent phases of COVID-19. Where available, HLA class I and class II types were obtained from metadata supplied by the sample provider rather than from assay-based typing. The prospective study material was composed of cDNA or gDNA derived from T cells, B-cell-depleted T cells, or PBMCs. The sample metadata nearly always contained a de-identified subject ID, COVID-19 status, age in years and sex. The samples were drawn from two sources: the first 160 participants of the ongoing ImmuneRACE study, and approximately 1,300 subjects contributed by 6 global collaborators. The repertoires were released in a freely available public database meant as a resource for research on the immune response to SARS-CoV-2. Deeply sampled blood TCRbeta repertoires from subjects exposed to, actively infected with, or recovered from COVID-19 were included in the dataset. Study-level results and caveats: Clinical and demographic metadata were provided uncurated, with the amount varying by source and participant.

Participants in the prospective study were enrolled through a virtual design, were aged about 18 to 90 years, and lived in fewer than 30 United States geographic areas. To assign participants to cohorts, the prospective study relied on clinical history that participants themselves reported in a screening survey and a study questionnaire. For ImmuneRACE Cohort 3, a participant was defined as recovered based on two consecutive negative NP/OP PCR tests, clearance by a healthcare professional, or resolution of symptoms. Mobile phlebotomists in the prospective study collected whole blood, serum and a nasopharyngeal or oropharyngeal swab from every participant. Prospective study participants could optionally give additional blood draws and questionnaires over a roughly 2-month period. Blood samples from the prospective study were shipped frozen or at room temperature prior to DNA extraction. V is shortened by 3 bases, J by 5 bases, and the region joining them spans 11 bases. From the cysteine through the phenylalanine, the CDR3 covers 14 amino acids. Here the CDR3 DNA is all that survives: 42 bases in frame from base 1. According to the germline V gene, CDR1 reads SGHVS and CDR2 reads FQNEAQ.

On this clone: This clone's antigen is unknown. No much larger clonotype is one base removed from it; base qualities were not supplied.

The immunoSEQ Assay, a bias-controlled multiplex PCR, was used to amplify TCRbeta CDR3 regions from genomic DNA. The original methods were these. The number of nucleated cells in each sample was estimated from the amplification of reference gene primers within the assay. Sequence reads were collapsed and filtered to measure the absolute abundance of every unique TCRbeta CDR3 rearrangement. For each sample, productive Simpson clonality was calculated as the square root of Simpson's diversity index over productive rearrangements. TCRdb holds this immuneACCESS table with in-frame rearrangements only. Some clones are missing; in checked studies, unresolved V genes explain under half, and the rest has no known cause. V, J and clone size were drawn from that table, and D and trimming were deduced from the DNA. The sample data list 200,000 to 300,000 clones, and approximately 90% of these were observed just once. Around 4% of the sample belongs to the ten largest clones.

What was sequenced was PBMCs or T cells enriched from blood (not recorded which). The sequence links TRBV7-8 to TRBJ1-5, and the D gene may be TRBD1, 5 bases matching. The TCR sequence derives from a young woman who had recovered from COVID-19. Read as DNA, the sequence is TGTGCCAGCAGCTTGTCAGGGTCCGATCAGCCCCAGCATTTT. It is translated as CASSLSGSDQPQHF. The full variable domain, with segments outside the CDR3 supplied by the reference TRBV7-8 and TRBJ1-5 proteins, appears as GAGVSQSPRYKVAKRGQDVALRCDPISGHVSLFWYQQALGQGPEFLTYFQNEAQLDKSGLPSDRFFAERPEGSVSTLKIQRTQQEDSAVYLCASSLSGSDQPQHFGDGTRLSIL.